The 29 T cell receptor beta chains below all came from one sample that was sequenced in a study of cytomegalovirus exposure and HLA in healthy donors. Researchers ran the PCR with 60 Vbeta and 13 Jbeta primers. Only in-frame clones appear in the TCRdb table, and some are missing; sequencing was by immunoSEQ multiplex PCR. In the table there are about 69,000 clones, around 70% of which are singletons. Source material: PBMCs. The source of these receptors is a woman between 25 and 40 years old in good health and CMV-seronegative.

This chain uses TRBV6-1 with TRBJ2-3; possible D gene TRBD1, 5 bases. V lost 6 bases and J 5 bases, leaving 18 bases between the germline ends. The CDR3 length is 15 residues. CDR1 is MNHNS, CDR2 SASEGT, per germline. The CDR3 DNA follows: TGTGCCAGCAGCATCACAGGTGGGGTCGGAGATACGCAGTATTTT. Protein: CASSITGGVGDTQYF.

The chain links TRBV30 to TRBJ1-2; 7 bases match TRBD1. The J segment lost 6 bases and the V segment lost 3 bases, leaving 10 bases of the junction unmatched. This CDR3 is built from 14 residues. Germline V gene sequence: CDR1 GTSNPN, CDR2 SVGIG (reference sequence). CDR3 coding DNA: TGTGCCTGGAGCGTTAGGTTACAGGGGCATGGCTACACCTTC. Its protein product is CAWSVRLQGHGYTF.

The gene calls are TRBV5-1 and TRBJ2-3; TRBD2 matches 9 bases. The CDR3 spans 14 residues. The V and J ends lost 7 bases and 3 bases, in that order; junction bases with no gene match: 6. The germline CDR1 and CDR2 sequences are SGHRS and YFSETQ. The CDR3 DNA reads TGCGCCAGCGCTAGCGGGGTCGGAACAGATACGCAGTATTTT. Encoded protein: CASASGVGTDTQYF.

This sequence joins TRBV4-1 and TRBJ2-1, with D perhaps TRBD2 (6 bases). CDR3 length: 17 residues. The germline CDR1 and CDR2 sequences are MGHRA and YSYEKL. V gave up 5 bases and J gave up 4 bases, with 21 bases separating them. The CDR3 DNA is TGCGCCAGCAGCTACGTTGAGGGCGGGGACCCTTACAATGAGCAGTTCTTC. Translating it yields CASSYVEGGDPYNEQFF.

The chain combines TRBV10-3 with TRBJ1-2; the D is unclear. The CDR3 contains 12 residues. The V end lost 6 bases, the J end lost 4 bases, and 9 bases lay between the germline ends. Germline CDR1 ENHRY, CDR2 SYGVKD. Here the CDR3 reads CAISKEGYGYTF. CDR3 sequence (DNA): TGTGCCATCAGCAAAGAGGGCTATGGCTACACCTTC.

This clone came up a few times. The V and J genes are TRBV6-1 and TRBJ2-7, with 11 bases matching TRBD1. J lost 1 base, V lost 3 bases, and 5 bases had no gene match. Germline V gives CDR1 MNHNS, CDR2 SASEGT. CDR3 length: 16 amino acids. The CDR3 bases are TGTGCCAGCAGTGATCCCGGGACAGGGGGTTCCTACGAGCAGTACTTC. Protein product: CASSDPGTGGSYEQYF.

The V call is TRBV27, the J call TRBJ1-5; D might be TRBD1 (6 bases). V lost 4 bases and J lost 5, with 15 bases in between. This CDR3 has 15 amino acids. Germline V CDR1 and CDR2: MNHEY, SMNVEV (reference sequence). CDR3 bases: TGTGCCAGCAGTTCGGAGGACAGACCTCATCAGCCCCAGCATTTT. Amino acids: CASSSEDRPHQPQHF.

DNA for the CDR3: TGTGCCAGCAGCCTTTGTGGGACAGGGGGCGGATATAGCAATCAGCCCCAGCATTTT. This sequence encodes CASSLCGTGGGYSNQPQHF. V usage is TRBV21-1 and J usage is TRBJ1-5; no DNA check was done on the table's D call, TRBD1. TRBV21-1 is given as a pseudogene. This CDR3 has 19 residues.

This chain joins TRBV5-1 and TRBJ2-3; no firm D call. V lost 4 bases to trimming and J lost 0 bases, with 3 bases between them. The CDR3 spans 12 residues. Germline V gives CDR1 SGHRS, CDR2 YFSETQ. CDR3 DNA: TGCGCCAGCAGCCCTAGCACAGATACGCAGTATTTT. Encoded protein: CASSPSTDTQYF.

The genes are TRBV19 and TRBJ1-2; maybe TRBD1 (6 bases). Between the trimmed V and J ends, which lost 6 bases and 4 bases, there was a span of 12 bases. Germline CDR1 and CDR2: LNHDA and SQIVND (reference sequence). This CDR3 spans 13 amino acids. The CDR3 loop is CASSNRDLYGYTF. The DNA for the CDR3 is TGTGCCAGTAGCAACAGGGACCTCTATGGCTACACCTTC.

The V and J genes are TRBV11-1 and TRBJ2-2, with D possibly matching TRBD1 (6 bases). CDR1 and CDR2 (germline): SGHAT, FQDESV (reference sequence). This CDR3 is built from 16 residues. V was shortened by 0 bases and J by 0 bases, with 8 bases between the two germline ends. CDR3 nucleotide sequence: TGTGCCAGCAGCTTAGCGCAGGGGTCGAACACCGGGGAGCTGTTTTTT. Residues: CASSLAQGSNTGELFF.

This clone was observed once. The V and J genes are TRBV5-1 and TRBJ2-1; TRBD2 agrees at 7 bases. CDR3 length equals 16 residues. Germline V gene lookup returns CDR1 SGHRS and CDR2 YFSETQ. Germline trimming cut 5 bases from V and 4 bases from J; bases unmatched to any gene: 12. CDR3 in amino acids: CASSYFRLAAYNEQFF. As DNA, the CDR3 is TGCGCCAGCAGTTACTTCCGGCTAGCGGCTTACAATGAGCAGTTCTTC.

This clone was observed a single time. The chain combines TRBV30 with TRBJ2-3, with 10 nucleotides matching TRBD2. Germline values: CDR1 GTSNPN, CDR2 SVGIG (reference sequence). The J segment lost 0 bases and the V segment lost 2 bases, leaving 2 bases of the junction unmatched. CDR3 size: 15 residues. The CDR3 is CAWSLAGASTDTQYF. CDR3 DNA: TGTGCCTGGAGTCTAGCGGGGGCTAGCACAGATACGCAGTATTTT. Based on the CDR3 plus reference TRBV30 and TRBJ2-3, the full variable domain is SQTIHQWPATLVQPVGSPLSLECTVEGTSNPNLYWYRQAAGRGLQLLFYSVGIGQISSEVPQNLSASRPQDRQFILSSKKLLLSDSGFYLCAWSLAGASTDTQYFGPGTRLTVL.

V is TRBV5-1 and J is TRBJ1-2, with TRBD1 identical over 11 bases. CDR3 length: 14 amino acids. Looked up from germline, CDR1 is SGHRS and CDR2 is YFSETQ. J gave up 4 bases and V 6 bases, and 5 bases lay outside the gene matches. The CDR3 DNA is TGCGCCAGCACCTGGACAGGGGGCTCCTATGGCTACACCTTC. Protein sequence: CASTWTGGSYGYTF.

This clone was picked up a small number of times. The chain has TRBV7-9 and TRBJ1-2, with 10 bases lining up with TRBD1. V shed 5 bases and J 4 bases; nucleotides not matched to a gene: 7. This CDR3 is 15 amino acids long. Germline CDR1 reads SEHNR; CDR2 reads FQNEAQ (reference sequence). CDR3 nucleotides: TGTGCCAGCAGCGTGGGGACAGGGGACATCTATGGCTACACCTTC. It encodes CASSVGTGDIYGYTF.

This clone was counted a few times. The genes are TRBV10-3 and TRBJ1-1; maybe TRBD1 (5 bases). In germline, CDR1 is ENHRY, CDR2 SYGVKD. Trimming stripped 6 bases from V and 0 bases from J, with 8 bases between. The CDR3 has 13 residues. CDR3: CAIRVTVNTEAFF. Here the CDR3 DNA reads TGTGCCATCAGGGTGACAGTGAACACTGAAGCTTTCTTT.

The V gene is TRBV7-9, the J gene TRBJ2-1; 7 nucleotides agree with TRBD1. This CDR3 has 14 residues. Germline lookup yields CDR1 SEHNR and CDR2 FQNEAQ (reference sequence). V lost 11 bases, J lost 8 bases, and 15 bases stayed unmatched. This CDR3 reads CAFKPGLDRDEQFF. The CDR3 nucleotides read TGTGCCTTCAAACCGGGCCTCGACAGGGATGAGCAGTTCTTC.

This clone was found a few times. This chain connects TRBV6-1 to TRBJ1-4; D is possibly TRBD1 (6 bases). Germline CDR1 is MNHNS and CDR2 is SASEGT. This CDR3 is 15 amino acids long. V dropped 5 bases and J dropped 0 bases, with 10 bases sitting between them. The CDR3 is CASSPGHTTNEKLFF. CDR3 DNA: TGTGCCAGCAGTCCGGGACACACAACTAATGAAAAACTGTTTTTT.

This clone was seen just once. The rearrangement links TRBV5-1 to TRBJ1-1; tentative D call: TRBD1 (5 bases). The CDR3 length is 16 residues. Germline lookup yields CDR1 SGHRS and CDR2 YFSETQ. V was cut by 4 bases and J by 4 bases, with 20 bases left in between. The CDR3: CASSPRPIGVGTEAFF. The CDR3 nucleotides read TGCGCCAGCAGCCCGAGGCCCATAGGGGTTGGCACTGAAGCTTTCTTT.

The chain couples TRBV5-8 to TRBJ2-7; 8 bases fit TRBD1. Germline V gene lookup returns CDR1 SGHTS and CDR2 YDEGEE. V trimming: 5 bases; J trimming: 2 bases; junction bases outside the gene matches: 3. This CDR3 spans 13 amino acids. CDR3 loop: CASSRDRTYEQYF. Here the CDR3 DNA reads TGTGCCAGCAGTCGGGACAGGACCTACGAGCAGTACTTC.

The chain combines TRBV6-1 with TRBJ2-3, with unresolved D. The CDR3 consists of 16 residues. V was cut by 4 bases and J by 0 bases, with 14 bases left in between. Germline CDR1 reads MNHNS; CDR2 reads SASEGT. CDR3 region: CASSAPGRPSTDTQYF. The CDR3 bases are TGTGCCAGCAGTGCCCCGGGTAGGCCAAGCACAGATACGCAGTATTTT.

The V gene is TRBV11-2, the J gene TRBJ1-2; tentatively, D is TRBD1 (5 bases). This CDR3 is 17 amino acids long. V shed 2 bases and J shed 5 bases, with 21 bases lying between them. Germline assignment: CDR1 SGHAT and CDR2 FQNNGV. Here the CDR3 reads CASSLSLGVRGVYGYTF. The CDR3 nucleotides are TGTGCCAGCAGCTTATCTTTAGGGGTGCGGGGAGTGTATGGCTACACCTTC. Looking up the rest from reference TRBV11-2 and TRBJ1-2 gives the full variable domain: EAGVAQSPRYKIIEKRQSVAFWCNPISGHATLYWYQQILGQGPKLLIQFQNNGVVDDSQLPKDRFSAERLKGVDSTLKIQPAKLEDSAVYLCASSLSLGVRGVYGYTFGSGTRLTVV.

The genes are TRBV7-9 and TRBJ1-4; D perhaps matches TRBD1 (5 bases). Trimming left V 0 bases short and J 5 bases short, with 16 bases between. This CDR3 is 17 amino acids long. Germline values: CDR1 SEHNR, CDR2 FQNEAQ (reference sequence). CDR3 residues: CASSLASTGVTNEKLFF. As DNA, the CDR3 is TGTGCCAGCAGCTTAGCGTCTACGGGGGTTACAAATGAAAAACTGTTTTTT.

The V and J genes are TRBV15 and TRBJ1-1; D is possibly TRBD1 (5 bases). V was pared by 1 base and J by 7 bases, with 19 bases between. The CDR3 consists of 16 residues. The germline V gene has CDR1 LNHNV and CDR2 YYDKDF (reference sequence). DNA of the CDR3: TGTGCCACCAGCAGAGTGTGGGGCGCTAAGAAGATTGAAGCTTTCTTT. It yields the protein CATSRVWGAKKIEAFF.

This chain uses TRBV2 with TRBJ1-2, with 8 bases that match TRBD1. CDR1 and CDR2 (germline): SNHLY, FYNNEI. The CDR3 totals 14 residues. J gave up 4 bases and V 7 bases, and 8 bases lay outside the gene matches. CDR3 in amino acids: CASMAQGAIYGYTF. The CDR3 DNA is TGTGCCAGCATGGCGCAGGGGGCGATCTATGGCTACACCTTC.

This chain joins TRBV4-3 and TRBJ2-1; no clear D gene. Trimming stripped 1 base from V and 8 bases from J, with 6 bases between. The CDR3 is 12 amino acids. CDR1 and CDR2 (germline): LGHNA, YSLEER. The CDR3 DNA follows: TGCGCCAGCAGCCAAGGAGTGGATGAGCAGTTCTTC. Translated: CASSQGVDEQFF.

The V gene is TRBV7-9, the J gene TRBJ1-1; D call uncertain. The germline V gene has CDR1 SEHNR and CDR2 FQNEAQ (reference sequence). Trimming took 4 bases from V and 3 from J, leaving 15 bases between them. The CDR3 totals 15 residues. DNA for the CDR3: TGTGCCAGCAGCTCAATGGCGGTACCGGACACTGAAGCTTTCTTT. Its protein product is CASSSMAVPDTEAFF.

This clone was seen only a few times. CDR3 sequence: CASQLAGRDTEAFF. The CDR3 coding sequence is TGCGCCAGCCAGCTTGCGGGGCGAGACACTGAAGCTTTCTTT. The V gene is TRBV5-1, the J gene TRBJ1-1, with D possibly matching TRBD1 (5 bases). V shed 7 bases and J shed 3 bases, with 16 bases lying between them. The CDR3 spans 14 residues. Germline V CDR1 and CDR2: SGHRS, YFSETQ.

This chain's CDR3 is CASSVMDRPYEQYF. The DNA of the CDR3 is TGTGCCAGCAGCGTGATGGACAGACCATACGAGCAGTACTTC. The rearrangement uses TRBV5-4 and TRBJ2-7, with D possibly being TRBD1 (6 bases). The V end was cut by 4 bases, the J end by 4 bases, with 15 bases between. The germline V gene has CDR1 SGHNT and CDR2 YYREEE (reference sequence). This CDR3 spans 14 amino acids.